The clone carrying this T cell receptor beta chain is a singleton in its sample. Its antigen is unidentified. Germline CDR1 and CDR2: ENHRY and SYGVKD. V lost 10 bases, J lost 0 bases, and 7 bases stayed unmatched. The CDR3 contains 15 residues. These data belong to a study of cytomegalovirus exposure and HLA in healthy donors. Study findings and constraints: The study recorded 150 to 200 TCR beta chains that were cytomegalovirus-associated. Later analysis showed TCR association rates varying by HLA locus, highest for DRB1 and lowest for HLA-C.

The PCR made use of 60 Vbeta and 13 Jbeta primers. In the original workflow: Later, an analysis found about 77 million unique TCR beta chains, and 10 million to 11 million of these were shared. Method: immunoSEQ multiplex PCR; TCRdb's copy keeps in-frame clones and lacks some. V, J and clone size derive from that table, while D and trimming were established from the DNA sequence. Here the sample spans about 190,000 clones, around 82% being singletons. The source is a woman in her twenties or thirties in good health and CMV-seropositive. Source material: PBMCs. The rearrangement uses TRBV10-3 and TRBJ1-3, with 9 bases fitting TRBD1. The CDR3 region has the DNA TGTGCCAGCTGGACAGGGGTCCCCTCTGGAAACACCATATATTTT. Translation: CASWTGVPSGNTIYF.